One sample yielded the 29 T cell receptor beta chains listed below, sequenced in a study of blood T cell repertoires in COVID-19 (dated by TCRdb to the early 2020s). To prepare the library, the immunoSEQ multiplex PCR assay was applied. TCRdb's version of the immuneACCESS table is confined to in-frame rearrangements and falls short of the full clone set. An unresolved V gene accounts for under half of the shortfall where checked; the remainder is of unknown origin. Here the sample has 9,900 or so clones; nearly 90% occur a single time. The top ten hold about 9.4% of the sample. Specimen: peripheral blood. Receptors were obtained from a human donor in a cohort sampled during active COVID-19.

This clone was observed a handful of times. The rearrangement uses TRBV19 and TRBJ2-7; 7 nucleotides line up with TRBD2. The germline V gene has CDR1 LNHDA and CDR2 SQIVND (reference sequence). The V segment lost 4 bases and the J segment 2 bases; nucleotides outside the gene matches: 2. The CDR3 is 13 residues long. The CDR3, as DNA: TGTGCCAGTAGTACTAGCGGTACCTACGAGCAGTACTTC. This codes for CASSTSGTYEQYF.

This clone was observed a few times. V gene TRBV5-1 combines with J gene TRBJ1-5; D is unresolved. V was cut by 0 bases and J by 3 bases, with 10 bases left in between. Germline V gene data show CDR1 as SGHRS and CDR2 as YFSETQ. The CDR3 consists of 15 residues. The CDR3 DNA reads as TGCGCCAGCAGCTTGGATGCAGGCCCCAATCAGCCCCAGCATTTT. Its protein is CASSLDAGPNQPQHF.

This chain joins TRBV5-6 and TRBJ1-3; 7 nucleotides align to TRBD1. The V and J ends lost 2 bases and 2 bases, in that order; junction bases with no gene match: 13. This CDR3 spans 18 amino acids. From germline, CDR1 is SGHDT and CDR2 YYEEEE. Here the CDR3 reads CASSLGQAGRAAGNTIYF. In DNA form, the CDR3 reads TGTGCCAGCAGCTTAGGACAGGCAGGCAGAGCAGCTGGAAACACCATATATTTT.

The chain is built from TRBV9 and TRBJ2-5; 11 bases agree with TRBD2. CDR3 size: 16 residues. Germline CDR1 SGDLS, CDR2 YYNGEE. Trimming took 3 bases from V and 4 from J; bases not matched to a gene: 8. In DNA, the CDR3 is TGTGCCAGCAGCGGGGCTAGCGGGGGGCCCTTAGAGACCCAGTACTTC. Protein sequence: CASSGASGGPLETQYF. The variable domain in full, with the rest retrieved from reference TRBV9 and TRBJ2-5, is DSGVTQTPKHLITATGQRVTLRCSPRSGDLSVYWYQQSLDQGLQFLIQYYNGEERAKGNILERFSAQQFPDLHSELNLSSLELGDSALYFCASSGASGGPLETQYFGPGTRLLVL.

The V gene is TRBV7-2, the J gene TRBJ2-5, with 7 bases identical to TRBD1. Unmatched junction bases numbered 2, after V lost 1 base and J lost 3 bases. The CDR3 spans 14 residues. Per the germline V gene, CDR1 is SGHTA and CDR2 is FQGNSA. In DNA form, the CDR3 reads TGTGCCAGCAGCTTAGTGACAGGGAAAGAGACCCAGTACTTC. Protein: CASSLVTGKETQYF.

This sequence joins TRBV6-5 and TRBJ1-2, with 9 bases lining up with TRBD1. The ends lost 7 bases at V and 8 bases at J; junction bases unmatched: 11. The CDR3 totals 14 residues. Germline CDR1 MNHEY, CDR2 SVGAGI. The CDR3: CASTMGQGLYGYTF. For the CDR3, the DNA is TGTGCCAGCACCATGGGACAGGGACTTTACGGCTACACCTTC.

CDR3 residues: CASSLQGQLNTEAFF. The CDR3 bases are TGTGCCAGCAGCTTACAGGGACAGCTGAACACTGAAGCTTTCTTT. The gene calls are TRBV7-3 and TRBJ1-1; 7 bases map to TRBD1. CDR3 size: 15 residues. CDR1 and CDR2 from the germline V gene are SGHTA and FQGTGA. Trimming took 2 bases from V and 0 from J; bases not matched to a gene: 3.

The V call is TRBV27, the J call TRBJ2-7; 9 bases map to TRBD2. The CDR3 extends over 15 amino acids. Germline values: CDR1 MNHEY, CDR2 SMNVEV (reference sequence). The ends lost 3 bases at V and 5 bases at J; junction bases unmatched: 8. CDR3: CASSFRAGGIDEQYF. In DNA form, the CDR3 reads TGTGCCAGCAGTTTCCGAGCGGGGGGTATCGACGAGCAGTACTTC.

As for this clone: The junction departs from germline at one end; a sequencing error may be responsible. The chain is built from TRBV28 and TRBJ2-3, with 11 bases that match TRBD2. The germline V gene has CDR1 MDHEN and CDR2 SYDVKM. The CDR3 is 12 amino acids. The CDR3 bases are TGTGCCAGCAGTTTAGGGCTAGCGGGGGGTCAATTT. It encodes CASSLGLAGGQF.

In this sample, this clone turned up a few times. The chain is built from TRBV10-1 and TRBJ2-2; D may be TRBD1 (6 bases). The CDR3 contains 15 residues. The germline V and J ends were trimmed by 4 bases and 1 base, with 10 bases remaining between them. Germline lookup yields CDR1 WNHNN and CDR2 SYGVQD (reference sequence). Written as DNA, the CDR3 is TGCGCCAGCAGTGCACCGACAGGGAACACCGGGGAGCTGTTTTTT. Its protein product is CASSAPTGNTGELFF.

The CDR3 nucleotides are TGTGCCAGCAATAGTCTACCACCGGGGTTCCACGAGCAGTACTTC. Translation gives CASNSLPPGFHEQYF. The chain couples TRBV2 to TRBJ2-7, with D perhaps matching TRBD2 (5 bases). V was cut by 7 bases and J by 5 bases, with 21 bases left in between. This CDR3 has 15 amino acids. From germline, CDR1 is SNHLY and CDR2 FYNNEI.

The rearrangement links TRBV4-1 to TRBJ2-2, with D possibly matching TRBD2 (5 bases). From germline, CDR1 is MGHRA and CDR2 YSYEKL. V was pared by 1 base and J by 6 bases, with 15 bases between. The CDR3 runs to 16 residues. The CDR3 reads CASSQANLLVPGELFF. In nucleotides, the CDR3 is TGCGCCAGCAGCCAAGCAAACCTACTAGTCCCCGGGGAGCTGTTTTTT.

The genes are TRBV18 and TRBJ2-5; no clear D. Germline CDR1 KGHSH, CDR2 LQKENI. The CDR3 length is 17 residues. V was pared by 0 bases and J by 0 bases, with 14 bases between. The CDR3 nucleotides read TGTGCCAGCTCACCACCGAAGCAGGATACGTACCAAGAGACCCAGTACTTC. It translates to CASSPPKQDTYQETQYF.

This clone occurred once. The genes are TRBV5-1 and TRBJ2-1; D is perhaps TRBD2 (5 bases). Germline CDR1 reads SGHRS; CDR2 reads YFSETQ. The CDR3 is made up of 15 amino acids. V dropped 2 bases and J dropped 5 bases, with 14 bases sitting between them. The CDR3 sequence is CASSLSGSWDNEQFF. The CDR3 bases are TGCGCCAGCAGCTTATCGGGGAGCTGGGACAATGAGCAGTTCTTC.

CDR3 in amino acids: CASTNGGYQPQHF. The CDR3 bases are TGTGCCAGCACCAACGGCGGATATCAGCCCCAGCATTTT. The chain couples TRBV7-9 to TRBJ1-5; D uncertain. Between the trimmed V and J ends, which lost 7 bases and 5 bases, there was a span of 12 bases. The length of the CDR3 is 13 residues. Germline assignment: CDR1 SEHNR and CDR2 FQNEAQ (reference sequence).

This chain joins TRBV6-5 and TRBJ1-4; 7 nucleotides line up with TRBD1. This CDR3 has 15 residues. The germline gives CDR1 MNHEY, CDR2 SVGAGI. Trimming at V came to 4 bases and at J to 6 bases, leaving 8 bases not matched to a gene. This CDR3 reads CASSFRDRVDEKLFF. The CDR3 nucleotides are TGTGCCAGCAGTTTTAGAGACAGGGTTGATGAAAAACTGTTTTTT.

Concerning this clone itself: At one of its ends the junction is not consistent with the germline gene, which may arise from a read error. The chain recombines TRBV7-7 with TRBJ2-2; perhaps TRBD1 as D (6 bases). This CDR3 is built from 15 residues. Germline V gene lookup returns CDR1 SSHAT and CDR2 FNYEAQ (reference sequence). The CDR3 reads CASSDTQGNTGELFF. The DNA of the CDR3 is TGTGCTAGCAGCGATACACAGGGGAACACCGGGGAGCTGTTTTTT. Supplemented by reference TRBV7-7 and TRBJ2-2, the full variable domain reads GAGVSQSPRYKVTKRGQDVTLRCDPISSHATLYWYQQALGQGPEFLTYFNYEAQPDKSGLPSDRFSAERPEGSISTLTIQRTEQRDSAMYRCASSDTQGNTGELFFGEGSRLTVL.

The chain couples TRBV18 to TRBJ1-2; 8 nucleotides line up with TRBD1. This CDR3 has 15 residues. Germline loops: CDR1 KGHSH, CDR2 LQKENI. The V gene end was trimmed by 3 bases and the J gene end by 6 bases; junction bases not matched to a gene: 9. CDR3 sequence: CASSPQPNRGDGYTF. The CDR3 bases are TGTGCCAGCTCACCCCAACCGAACAGGGGGGATGGCTACACCTTC.

The chain is built from TRBV5-1 and TRBJ2-7, with D tentatively TRBD2 (5 bases). The CDR3 has 18 amino acids. Germline V lookup: CDR1 SGHRS, CDR2 YFSETQ. Trimming stripped 3 bases from V and 0 bases from J, with 22 bases between. In nucleotides, the CDR3 is TGCGCCAGCAGCTCCTACCGGGATACCACCCTAAGCTCCTACGAGCAGTACTTC. It specifies CASSSYRDTTLSSYEQYF.

This chain joins TRBV12-3 or TRBV12-4 and TRBJ2-3; no reliable D call. V dropped 8 bases and J dropped 5 bases, with 5 bases sitting between them. CDR3 length: 10 amino acids. The CDR3 nucleotides are TGTGCCAGCGGCCAAGATACGCAGTATTTT. It yields the protein CASGQDTQYF.

The chain has TRBV5-5 and TRBJ2-7, with 8 bases aligning to TRBD1. CDR1 SGHKS and CDR2 YYEKEE come from the germline V gene (reference sequence). The V gene end was trimmed by 3 bases and the J gene end by 1 base; junction bases not matched to a gene: 18. CDR3 length equals 19 residues. The CDR3 DNA reads as TGTGCCAGCAGCTCCCAACTAGTACAGGGGGGCGTTGGTTCCTACGAGCAGTACTTC. Encoded protein: CASSSQLVQGGVGSYEQYF.

The chain employs TRBV7-2 and TRBJ1-2; 7 bases are shared with TRBD1. Trimming removed 6 bases from V and 5 bases from J; junction bases left unmatched: 9. From germline, CDR1 is SGHTA and CDR2 FQGNSA. The CDR3 contains 14 residues. The CDR3 loop is CASRPGGREYGYTF. In DNA form, the CDR3 reads TGTGCCAGCAGACCAGGGGGGCGAGAGTATGGCTACACCTTC.

Only a few counts were recorded for this clone. The gene calls are TRBV7-2 and TRBJ1-6; possibly TRBD1 for D (6 bases). This CDR3 is built from 15 residues. V dropped 6 bases and J dropped 8 bases, with 17 bases sitting between them. CDR1 and CDR2 from the germline V gene are SGHTA and FQGNSA. CDR3 bases: TGTGCCAGCAGTCCCTCCGGGACACTAGATTCACCCCTCCACTTT. Residues: CASSPSGTLDSPLHF.

This clone has just one count. V and J are TRBV11-3 and TRBJ1-2; 7 bases match TRBD1. Germline lookup yields CDR1 SGHNT and CDR2 YENEEA. The CDR3 sequence is 15 residues long. The J segment lost 7 bases and the V segment lost 0 bases, leaving 8 bases of the junction unmatched. Written as DNA, the CDR3 is TGTGCCAGCAGCTTAGATGCCAGGGGGGTTCCTGGCTACACCTTC. Amino acid sequence: CASSLDARGVPGYTF.

The chain links TRBV7-2 to TRBJ1-1, with a possible D match to TRBD1 (5 bases). V was shortened by 1 base and J by 3 bases, with 15 bases between the two germline ends. The V gene's germline CDR1 is SGHTA and CDR2 FQGNSA. The CDR3 contains 16 residues. DNA of the CDR3: TGTGCCAGCAGCTTAGGTGGGGGGTTACGGGACACTGAAGCTTTCTTT. It yields the protein CASSLGGGLRDTEAFF.

Concerning this clone itself: A read error may produce the germline difference seen at one junction end. V is TRBV7-7 and J is TRBJ2-3; tentatively, D is TRBD2 (6 bases). The CDR3 totals 15 residues. The V gene's germline CDR1 is SSHAT and CDR2 FNYEAQ (reference sequence). CDR3 sequence (DNA): TGTGCTAGCAGCGCCGGCCTAGCGTCGACAGATACGCAGTATTTT. This sequence encodes CASSAGLASTDTQYF. The full variable domain, rest sourced from reference TRBV7-7 and TRBJ2-3, is GAGVSQSPRYKVTKRGQDVTLRCDPISSHATLYWYQQALGQGPEFLTYFNYEAQPDKSGLPSDRFSAERPEGSISTLTIQRTEQRDSAMYRCASSAGLASTDTQYFGPGTRLTVL.

The chain carries TRBV2 and TRBJ2-2; TRBD2 matches 12 bases. The V segment lost 10 bases and the J segment 8 bases; nucleotides outside the gene matches: 14. Germline CDR1 reads SNHLY; CDR2 reads FYNNEI. The CDR3 runs to 16 residues. For the CDR3, the DNA is TGTGCCACTACTTGGCGGCTAGCGGGGGGGCCGGGGGAGCTGTTTTTT. Protein: CATTWRLAGGPGELFF.

The chain recombines TRBV10-3 with TRBJ2-5, with D hard to call. The CDR3 is 12 amino acids. The V end lost 2 bases, the J end lost 4 bases, and 5 bases lay between the germline ends. Germline loops: CDR1 ENHRY, CDR2 SYGVKD. For the CDR3, the DNA is TGTGCCATCAGTGAGGGAGTAGAGACCCAGTACTTC. It yields the protein CAISEGVETQYF.

V gene TRBV5-1 combines with J gene TRBJ2-5; D is undetermined. The ends were cut back, 2 bases at V and 4 bases at J, with 3 bases in the middle. The CDR3 has 11 residues. Germline V gives CDR1 SGHRS, CDR2 YFSETQ. The CDR3: CASSFGETQYF. The DNA of the CDR3 is TGCGCCAGCAGCTTCGGAGAGACCCAGTACTTC.